This T cell receptor beta chain is drawn from a study of T cells in Graves' hyperthyroidism and ophthalmopathy (dated 2019 in TCRdb). About the investigation overall: Peripheral blood samples were taken at initial diagnosis, before any treatment was given. TCR V-J signatures able to tell the groups apart were searched for in a discovery cohort of 100 or so patients, of whom roughly 42 had Graves' ophthalmopathy and 55 to 60 had stable Graves' hyperthyroidism. An independent validation cohort of under 20 hyperthyroidism patients and roughly 16 patients who later progressed to ophthalmopathy tested prospective prediction of ophthalmopathy. The 100 or so discovery patients were divided at random into training and test sets in a 7:3 ratio. Thyroid tissue and blood T-cell repertoires from about six Graves' hyperthyroidism patients were also compared in the study. Following sampling, methimazole starting at 30 mg daily was given to hyperthyroidism patients, and high-dose intravenous methylprednisolone was given to ophthalmopathy patients. The paper reports TCR Vbeta CDR3 sequencing of approximately 140 peripheral blood samples: fewer than 50 ophthalmopathy, roughly 74 hyperthyroidism and around 17 progressor patients. Points the paper makes about the study in general: Most expanded thyroid clonotypes (frequency above 0.001) were also detected in blood, suggesting blood repertoires may reflect thyroid immune responses. Sample size was not statistically predetermined, and blinding of investigators to group allocation was not performed. During validation, the model predicted progression to ophthalmopathy a median of approximately 6 months ahead of onset, with just under 71% sensitivity and around 73% specificity. In cross-validation, a model built on a 13 V-J signature told ophthalmopathy apart from stable hyperthyroidism with approximately 90% sensitivity and approximately 84% specificity, and in testing the same model reached 80%/75%.

The CDR3 starts with the cysteine, ends with the phenylalanine, and has 15 residues. Only the CDR3 portion is preserved as DNA: 45 bases, with reading frame beginning at the first base. CDR1 and CDR2 are read off the germline V gene (reference sequence) as DFQATT and SNEGSKA. V loses 0 bases, J loses 5 bases, and the germline ends lie 17 bases apart. Stable Graves' hyperthyroidism was defined as no progression to ophthalmopathy during 18 months of follow-up. Hyperthyroidism patients were aged 18 to 65 years and newly diagnosed, with disease duration of less than 2 months. Patients with uncontrolled infections, other autoimmune diseases, pregnancy or lactation were excluded. Diagnoses were established on the basis of clinical symptoms, serum thyroxine and TRAb, thyroid ultrasound, and orbital computed tomography. PBMCs were isolated from about 9.1 ml of fresh peripheral blood by Ficoll-Paque density gradient centrifugation. Total RNA was extracted using Trizol reagent, and RNA quality was assessed on an Agilent 2100 Bioanalyzer.

The TCR beta CDR3 regions were amplified from RNA transcripts. A first-round RT-PCR of the TCR CDR3 used the HTBI primer set with the Qiagen OneStep RT-PCR kit. Libraries were constructed in a second round of multiplex PCR, after which size selection and purification were carried out. Paired-end sequencing of the libraries was performed with 100 bp reads on an Illumina HiSeq2000. As for the authors' bioinformatics: SOAPnuke was used to process the raw data, removing reads that contained adapters or uncalled bases, had a mean Phred below 15, or lacked an exact match to the constant primer or identifier. COPE v1.2.5 was used to merge the high-quality paired reads, and each unique nucleotide sequence was defined as a clonotype. Clonotypes were aligned to IMGT TRBV, TRBD and TRBJ reference segments using MiTCR v1.1. Analysis was restricted to V-J combinations with a frequency above 0.0001, which covered 99.2% of repertoires. The TCS score was defined as F50 (clonal expansion) divided by E x V (chaos), with BLOSUM62-based TCRdist calculated between CDR3 peptides within each V-J. Welch's t-statistics and random forest reduced fewer than 550 V-J features to about 13, which were used in a naive Bayes classifier (R e1071). TCRdb redid the processing of the public reads, applying fastp at Q25 and MiXCR, and retained in-frame beta chains. All rows with the same CDR3 protein become a single entry with the most common DNA and genes. These V and J calls originate from TCRdb's pipeline instead of the authors' own analysis. The sample data list around 300,000 distinct CDR3 sequences, and approximately 15% of these were observed just once. Approximately 25% of the sample belongs to the ten largest clones.

This clonotype was seen ten or more times. It lacks a known antigen. Base qualities are missing; no much larger clone stands one base away. This chain is built from TRBV20-1 and TRBJ2-7, with no confident D gene call. The sequence was collected from a woman in her thirties with Graves' hyperthyroidism. What was sequenced was blood. The CDR3 region: CSARDIRNQVHEQYF. DNA sequence: TGCAGTGCTAGAGATATCAGGAACCAAGTCCACGAGCAGTACTTC.